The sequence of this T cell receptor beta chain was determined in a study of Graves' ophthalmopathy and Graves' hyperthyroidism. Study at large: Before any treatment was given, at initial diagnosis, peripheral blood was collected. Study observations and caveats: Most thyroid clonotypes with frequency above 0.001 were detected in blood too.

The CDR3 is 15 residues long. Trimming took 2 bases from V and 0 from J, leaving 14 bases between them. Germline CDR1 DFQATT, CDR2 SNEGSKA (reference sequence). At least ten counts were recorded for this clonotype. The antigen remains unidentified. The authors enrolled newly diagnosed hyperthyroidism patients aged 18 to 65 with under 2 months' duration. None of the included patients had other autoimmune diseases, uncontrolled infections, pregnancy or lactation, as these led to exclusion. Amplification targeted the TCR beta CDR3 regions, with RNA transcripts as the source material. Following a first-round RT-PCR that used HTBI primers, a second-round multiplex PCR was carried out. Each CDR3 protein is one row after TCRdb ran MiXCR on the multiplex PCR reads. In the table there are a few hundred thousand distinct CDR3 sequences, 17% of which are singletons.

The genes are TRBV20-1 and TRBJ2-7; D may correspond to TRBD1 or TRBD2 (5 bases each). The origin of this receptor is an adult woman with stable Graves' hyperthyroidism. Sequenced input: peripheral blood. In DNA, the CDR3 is TGCAGTGCTAGACGACGACGGGACCCCTCCTACGAGCAGTACTTC. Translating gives CSARRRRDPSYEQYF.